The present T cell receptor beta chain was sequenced within a study of blood T cell repertoires in COVID-19. As for the study in general: Spain, Italy and the United States supplied samples that represented acute and convalescent COVID-19.

TCRdb's table, derived via immunoSEQ multiplex PCR, lists solely in-frame clones and lacks some. The table has some 330,000 clones, more than 70% seen once. This clone came up once. The germline V gene has CDR1 SGHRS and CDR2 YFSETQ. V was pared by 4 bases and J by 3 bases, with 8 bases of the junction left unmatched. CDR3 length: 16 residues. Sequencing was done on a sample of PBMCs or T cells enriched from blood (not recorded which). The chain combines TRBV5-1 with TRBJ2-2; 8 positions match TRBD1. The sequence came from a man aged 35 to 55 in a cohort exposed to, infected with or recovered from COVID-19 (not recorded which). The CDR3: CASSRTGLQDTGELFF. The DNA of the CDR3 is TGCGCCAGCAGCCGGACAGGGCTCCAGGACACCGGGGAGCTGTTTTTT.